The clone carrying this T cell receptor (beta chain) was observed many times. The V and J ends lost 3 bases and 0 bases, in that order; junction bases with no gene match: 6. The CDR3 has 17 amino acids. These data originate in a study of T-cell reconstitution after alpha-beta-depleted transplantation in children. A library of TCRbeta sequences, prepared with unique molecular identifiers, was generated. TCRdb reprocessed the PCR reads via MiXCR and lists one record per CDR3 protein. The data contain 240,000 or so distinct CDR3 sequences, 12% of them singletons. The clonotype comes from a human donor who donated a stem cell graft to a child with acute lymphoblastic leukemia. The material sequenced was PBMCs from the stem cell graft donor, taken from the stem cell graft. V usage is TRBV12-3 or TRBV12-4 and J usage is TRBJ1-4; 8 bases line up with TRBD1. The DNA of the CDR3 is TGTGCCAGCAGTTTCCGGACAGGGAGGGCAACTAATGAAAAACTGTTTTTT. This sequence encodes CASSFRTGRATNEKLFF.